This T cell receptor beta chain was found in a study of T-cell reconstitution after alpha-beta-depleted transplantation in children. General study findings and limits: At around two months after transplant, the alpha-beta T cells were reportedly derived from several hundred expanded clones that came from non-depleted graft cells. After one year, T-cell counts and TCRbeta diversity mostly came from new T cells.

Unique molecular identifiers were incorporated into the prepared TCRbeta library. In TCRdb, the PCR reads were re-called with MiXCR into one record per CDR3 protein. The data contain fewer than 700,000 distinct CDR3 sequences, over 10% of them singletons. CDR3 length: 15 amino acids. Between the trimmed V and J ends, which lost 1 base and 9 bases, there was a span of 16 bases. The germline V gene encodes CDR1 SGHTA and CDR2 FQGNSA. On this clonotype: Its target is not known.

Here the sequenced sample was PBMCs, mostly from graft donor cells, taken 360 days after TCRalphabeta/CD19-depleted stem cell transplant. This clonotype was obtained from a male patient younger than 18 who had a stem cell transplant for acute myeloid leukemia, so the T cells may come from the graft donor. The chain employs TRBV7-2 and TRBJ2-1, with no clear D. CDR3 protein: CASSLESGVPTEQFF. In DNA, the CDR3 is TGTGCCAGCAGCTTAGAATCTGGAGTACCCACTGAGCAGTTCTTC.